The next 27 T cell receptor beta chains were all read from a single sample in a study of blood T cells in healthy people across ages. Primed by a sample-barcoded 5' primer and a J-beta primer mix, a second PCR proceeded for about 7 to 12 cycles. TCRdb analysed the 5' RACE reads with MiXCR anew, one entry per CDR3 protein. The sample carries roughly 1.5 million distinct CDR3 sequences, about 42% recorded once. Sequencing input: blood. Every receptor here comes from a woman between 18 and 30 years old in good health.

This clonotype was counted only a few times. An end of the junction does not agree with germline; a read error may underlie this. The rearrangement uses TRBV10-3 and TRBJ2-7; D possibly corresponds to TRBD2 (6 bases). The CDR3 runs 13 residues. Germline V gives CDR1 ENHRY, CDR2 SYGVKD. CDR3: CATSGGSTYEQYF. CDR3 DNA sequence: TGTGCCACCAGTGGAGGGAGTACATACGAGCAGTACTTC.

This clonotype has just a few counts. The chain is built from TRBV20-1 and TRBJ2-4, with D tentatively TRBD2 (5 bases). Germline CDR1 and CDR2: DFQATT and SNEGSKA (reference sequence). The ends were cut back, 5 bases at V and 0 bases at J, with 14 bases in the middle. CDR3 length: 15 amino acids. The CDR3 protein is CSAVPEDSAKNIQYF. CDR3 DNA sequence: TGCAGTGCTGTACCAGAGGACTCAGCCAAAAACATTCAGTACTTC.

This clonotype occurred a few times. This sequence joins TRBV4-1 and TRBJ2-7; TRBD1 aligns across 7 bases. The CDR3 has 17 amino acids. From germline, CDR1 is MGHRA and CDR2 YSYEKL. V lost 4 bases to trimming and J lost 3 bases; unmatched junction nucleotides: 15. CDR3 bases: TGCGCCAGCAGCCTTCAACAGGGGTCACTGGGACACTACGAGCAGTACTTC. Translation gives CASSLQQGSLGHYEQYF.

V and J are TRBV3-1 and TRBJ2-1; 12 bases agree with TRBD2. The V and J ends lost 3 bases and 8 bases, in that order; junction bases with no gene match: 8. This CDR3 has 16 residues. Germline values: CDR1 LGHDT, CDR2 YNNKEL (reference sequence). Here the CDR3 DNA reads TGTGCCAGCAGCCACCTAGCGGGGGGGCTTCCCCATGAGCAGTTCTTC. Its translation: CASSHLAGGLPHEQFF.

This clonotype has more than one count but fewer than ten. The rearrangement joins TRBV29-1 to TRBJ2-3; 8 nucleotides line up with TRBD2. V lost 7 bases and J lost 6; bases outside the gene matches: 12. The CDR3 runs 14 residues. Looked up from germline, CDR1 is SQVTM and CDR2 is ANQGSEA. The DNA of the CDR3 is TGCAGCGGTCTCCCCGGGGGGGGAGGGGATACGCAGTATTTT. Its protein product is CSGLPGGGGDTQYF.

This clonotype was detected only a few times. The rearrangement uses TRBV5-1 and TRBJ2-1; TRBD1 agrees at 8 bases. The CDR3 loop spans 16 amino acids. Looked up from germline, CDR1 is SGHRS and CDR2 is YFSETQ. V lost 3 bases to trimming and J lost 4 bases; unmatched junction nucleotides: 9. CDR3 protein: CASSWRQGRIYNEQFF. Here the CDR3 DNA reads TGCGCCAGCAGCTGGAGACAGGGGCGTATTTACAATGAGCAGTTCTTC.

The chain is built from TRBV7-2 and TRBJ2-3, with D uncertain. With 3 bases removed from V and 6 bases from J, the gap between germline ends came to 10 bases. This CDR3 is 13 amino acids long. In germline, CDR1 is SGHTA, CDR2 FQGNSA. The CDR3 sequence is CASSFSRPDTQYF. The CDR3 DNA reads as TGTGCCAGCAGCTTTTCCCGCCCGGATACGCAGTATTTT.

The V call is TRBV27, the J call TRBJ1-2, with D possibly matching TRBD1 (6 bases). V lost 5 bases and J 7 bases, leaving 14 bases between the germline ends. This CDR3 is 13 amino acids long. The germline V gene encodes CDR1 MNHEY and CDR2 SMNVEV (reference sequence). CDR3 nucleotide sequence: TGTGCCAGCAGTGTACAGGGTTGGAGTGGCTACACCTTC. Translation: CASSVQGWSGYTF.

V gene TRBV20-1 combines with J gene TRBJ2-7, with 8 bases matching TRBD1. The CDR3 covers 12 residues. The V gene end was trimmed by 3 bases and the J gene end by 7 bases; junction bases not matched to a gene: 5. Germline CDR1 DFQATT, CDR2 SNEGSKA (reference sequence). CDR3 DNA: TGCAGTGCTAGCAACAGGGGGTGGGAGCAGTACTTC. It translates to CSASNRGWEQYF.

This clonotype occurred once. The chain uses TRBV11-1 and TRBJ2-1; D is uncertain. The germline V and J ends were trimmed by 1 base and 6 bases, with 13 bases remaining between them. The germline CDR1 and CDR2 sequences are SGHAT and FQDESV (reference sequence). The CDR3 length is 15 residues. The CDR3 DNA reads TGTGCCAGCAGCTTAGTTCTGGCATCCAGCAATGAGCAGTTCTTC. It specifies CASSLVLASSNEQFF.

The chain uses TRBV7-2 and TRBJ2-7; 7 bases match TRBD1. The CDR3 consists of 14 residues. CDR1 and CDR2 (germline): SGHTA, FQGNSA. The V segment lost 5 bases and the J segment 2 bases; nucleotides outside the gene matches: 6. The CDR3 loop is CASSLQGGPYEQYF. The CDR3 nucleotides read TGTGCCAGCAGCCTTCAAGGGGGCCCCTACGAGCAGTACTTC.

This rearrangement joins TRBV29-1 to TRBJ2-7; tentative D call: TRBD2 (6 bases). Trimming took 0 bases from V and 0 from J, leaving 6 bases between them. The CDR3 is made up of 13 amino acids. Germline V gene lookup returns CDR1 SQVTM and CDR2 ANQGSEA. The CDR3 nucleotides are TGCAGCGTTGAAGAGGACTACTCCTACGAGCAGTACTTC. Translation: CSVEEDYSYEQYF.

The chain carries TRBV9 and TRBJ2-6; D is unresolved. CDR3 length equals 14 residues. V was clipped by 2 bases and J by 0 bases, with 3 bases between them. Germline V lookup: CDR1 SGDLS, CDR2 YYNGEE. The CDR3 region has the DNA TGTGCCAGCAGCGTGATCTCTGGGGCCAACGTCCTGACTTTC. Protein product: CASSVISGANVLTF.

This clonotype has just a few counts. The rearrangement joins TRBV29-1 to TRBJ2-5; D call uncertain. The CDR3 totals 12 residues. V was shortened by 0 bases and J by 13 bases, with 15 bases between the two germline ends. Germline V CDR1 and CDR2: SQVTM, ANQGSEA. The CDR3 DNA reads as TGCAGCGTTGAAGATCTTCGCGAGGCCCGGTACTTC. This gives the protein CSVEDLREARYF.

This clonotype occurred a few times. The chain is built from TRBV20-1 and TRBJ1-1, with a tentative D call TRBD1 (5 bases). Germline CDR1 is DFQATT and CDR2 is SNEGSKA (reference sequence). The CDR3 is 20 residues long. Trimming removed 1 base from V and 1 base from J, with 28 bases in between. The CDR3 nucleotides are TGCAGTGCTAGAGCCTCCCCCCGATCGTCGTCGGACAACAGGAACACTGAAGCTTTCTTT. Translated, it gives CSARASPRSSSDNRNTEAFF.

The J gene is TRBJ1-1, the V gene TRBV30; 10 nucleotides match TRBD1. V shed 1 base, J shed 2 bases, and the junction held 7 bases outside the gene matches. The CDR3 is made up of 16 amino acids. Germline assignment: CDR1 GTSNPN and CDR2 SVGIG (reference sequence). CDR3 protein: CAWSDPRTGGNTEAFF. The CDR3 bases are TGTGCCTGGAGTGACCCCCGGACAGGGGGAAACACTGAAGCTTTCTTT.

The genes are TRBV7-2 and TRBJ2-4, with 13 bases that match TRBD2. Unmatched junction bases numbered 10, after V lost 5 bases and J lost 0 bases. The CDR3 is 19 residues long. Per germline, CDR1 SGHTA and CDR2 FQGNSA. This CDR3 is CASSLVGLAGVKAKNIQYF. The CDR3 nucleotides are TGTGCCAGCAGCCTAGTAGGACTAGCGGGAGTCAAAGCCAAAAACATTCAGTACTTC.

DNA for the CDR3: TGTGCCAGCAGTTTACGCGACAGGCCGAACACTGAAGCTTTCTTT. Its translation: CASSLRDRPNTEAFF. This rearrangement joins TRBV12-3 or TRBV12-4 to TRBJ1-1; possibly TRBD1 for D (6 bases). The CDR3 has 15 amino acids. The V and J ends lost 2 bases and 1 base respectively, with 11 bases between them.

J is TRBJ2-4 and V is TRBV29-1; TRBD1 is a possible D gene (6 bases). Germline V gene data show CDR1 as SQVTM and CDR2 as ANQGSEA. The V end was cut by 5 bases, the J end by 13 bases, with 18 bases between. CDR3 length: 12 residues. The CDR3 reads CSVKPTGTEQYF. The CDR3 DNA reads as TGCAGCGTTAAACCTACAGGGACGGAGCAGTACTTC.

The chain has TRBV11-2 and TRBJ2-2; no definite D call. CDR1 and CDR2 (germline): SGHAT, FQNNGV. V was pared by 5 bases and J by 1 base, with 11 bases between. The CDR3 is 15 amino acids. The CDR3 loop reads CASSPTLLNTGELFF. The CDR3 DNA sequence: TGTGCCAGCAGCCCGACGCTTTTGAACACCGGGGAGCTGTTTTTT.

J is TRBJ2-1 and V is TRBV12-3 or TRBV12-4, with TRBD2 matching over 8 bases. The CDR3 is made up of 16 amino acids. The ends lost 7 bases at V and 2 bases at J; junction bases unmatched: 10. The DNA for the CDR3 is TGTGCCAGCAAGTACCGCGGGAGGACCCCCTACAATGAGCAGTTCTTC. It is translated as CASKYRGRTPYNEQFF.

There are a few counts of this clonotype. The chain couples TRBV27 to TRBJ2-3; TRBD2 might be the D (6 bases). This CDR3 has 15 amino acids. Germline CDR1 reads MNHEY; CDR2 reads SMNVEV (reference sequence). V was trimmed by 2 bases and J by 4 bases, leaving 13 bases between them. The CDR3 DNA reads as TGTGCCAGCAGTTTACTCGGGAGAGCGCCAGATACGCAGTATTTT. Amino acids: CASSLLGRAPDTQYF.

Remarks on this clonotype: The germline gene is not matched at one end of the junction; a read error may be the cause. V gene TRBV3-1 combines with J gene TRBJ1-1; D remains unclear. Germline CDR1 LGHDT, CDR2 YNNKEL (reference sequence). The CDR3 spans 14 residues. In DNA, the CDR3 is TGTGCCGGCAGCCAAGAGCAAGGGATGACTGAAGCTTTCTTT. Its translation is CAGSQEQGMTEAFF.

This clonotype was detected a few times. The rearrangement uses TRBV7-3 and TRBJ2-3, with 13 bases matching TRBD2. Germline V gene sequence: CDR1 SGHTA, CDR2 FQGTGA. The V segment lost 2 bases and the J segment 0 bases; nucleotides outside the gene matches: 2. CDR3 length: 17 amino acids. CDR3 in amino acids: CASSLGGLAGSTDTQYF. CDR3 DNA sequence: TGTGCCAGCAGCTTAGGGGGACTAGCGGGAAGCACAGATACGCAGTATTTT. Complete variable domain (other parts from reference TRBV7-3 and TRBJ2-3): GAGVSQTPSNKVTEKGKYVELRCDPISGHTALYWYRQSLGQGPEFLIYFQGTGAADDSGLPNDRFFAVRPEGSVSTLKIQRTERGDSAVYLCASSLGGLAGSTDTQYFGPGTRLTVL.

The chain uses TRBV3-1 and TRBJ2-7; D call uncertain. The CDR3 runs 13 residues. Germline V lookup: CDR1 LGHDT, CDR2 YNNKEL (reference sequence). Deletions cut 3 bases from V and 4 bases from J, with 10 bases between. CDR3 bases: TGTGCCAGCAGCCACGCCCCGGGTTACGAGCAGTACTTC. It translates to CASSHAPGYEQYF.

This sequence joins TRBV6-5 and TRBJ1-1; perhaps TRBD1 as D (6 bases). The length of the CDR3 is 18 residues. V lost 0 bases and J 3 bases, leaving 20 bases between the germline ends. CDR1 MNHEY and CDR2 SVGAGI come from the germline V gene. CDR3 protein: CASSYSRGGGARDTEAFF. CDR3 DNA sequence: TGTGCCAGCAGTTACTCACGGGGTGGGGGGGCGCGGGACACTGAAGCTTTCTTT.

This chain uses TRBV9 with TRBJ2-3; D unclear. CDR1 SGDLS and CDR2 YYNGEE come from the germline V gene. This CDR3 comprises 12 residues. V gave up 2 bases and J gave up 5 bases, with 6 bases separating them. In DNA, the CDR3 is TGTGCCAGCAGCGTTATTGGAGATACGCAGTATTTT. Protein: CASSVIGDTQYF.